This T cell receptor beta chain was sequenced during a study of T cell responses to AZD1222 COVID-19 vaccine. For the study at large: Second-dose intervals near 4 or 12 weeks were combined.

Some clones are missing from TCRdb's copy, which holds only in-frame ones; the method was immunoSEQ multiplex PCR. There are around 89,000 clones in the sample; around 84% occur only once, and around 9.6% lies in the top ten. This clonotype was sampled from an adult in good health. Source: peripheral blood, taken on day 0 of AZD1222 vaccination.

CDR3 sequence reads: CASSQGKISSGSSDTQYF. As DNA, the CDR3 is TGTGCCAGCAGCCAAGGCAAGATCTCTAGCGGGAGCTCGGATACGCAGTATTTT. The gene calls are TRBV3-1 (or the pseudogene TRBV3-2) and TRBJ2-3; 10 bases align to TRBD2. Germline loops: CDR1 LGHDT, CDR2 YNNKEL (reference sequence). The CDR3 consists of 18 residues. The trim removed 1 base at V and 6 bases at J, leaving 13 bases unmatched.